This T cell receptor (beta chain) was observed in a study of cytomegalovirus exposure and HLA in healthy donors. Amplification used 60 Vbeta primers and 13 Jbeta primers. Assay: immunoSEQ multiplex PCR; the TCRdb copy retains only in-frame clones and omits some. Among just under 250,000 clones listed, 82% were seen once. The CDR3 length is 15 residues. In germline, CDR1 is KGHSH, CDR2 LQKENI. V was shortened by 2 bases and J by 0 bases, with 10 bases between the two germline ends. The sequence was obtained from a woman aged 40 to 50 in good health and CMV-seropositive. V is TRBV18 and J is TRBJ1-1; unclear D gene. The source material was PBMCs. CDR3 DNA: TGTGCCAGCTCACCAACGCGGGATATGAACACTGAAGCTTTCTTT. This gives the protein CASSPTRDMNTEAFF.